This T cell receptor (beta chain) was observed in a study of cytomegalovirus exposure and HLA in healthy donors. Overall study context: The same platform used for the 650 to 850 first-cohort repertoires was also used for the 120 or so validation repertoires, as a later analysis reported.

Trimming removed 0 bases from V and 4 bases from J, with 15 bases in between. Germline V gene lookup returns CDR1 PRHDT and CDR2 FYEKMQ (reference sequence). The length of the CDR3 is 16 residues. Measured with immunoSEQ multiplex PCR; TCRdb has only the in-frame clones, and not every one. Here the sample spans about 130,000 clones, roughly 87% being singletons. Sequencing was carried out using PBMCs. V usage is TRBV13 and J usage is TRBJ1-2; D unresolved. The sequence derives from a young woman in good health and CMV-seronegative. The DNA for the CDR3 is TGTGCCAGCAGCTTAGGCGGGAGTCGGACGGTCTATGGCTACACCTTC. Its translation: CASSLGGSRTVYGYTF.